This T cell receptor beta chain emerged from a study of T cell responses to AZD1222 COVID-19 vaccine. Study-level information: Both about-4-week and about-12-week second-dose recipients were combined.

Findings and limits, study-wide: Just a handful of people given AZD1222 tested seropositive at baseline. Spike-spanning, vaccine-associated CD4 TCRs were dominant at 160-218 and 743-854. Only after the peak T cell response were repertoires sampled.

Assay: immunoSEQ multiplex PCR; the TCRdb copy retains only in-frame clones and omits some. The table lists tens of thousands of clones, around 86% of them singletons. The CDR3 sequence is 15 residues long. Per germline, CDR1 LNHDA and CDR2 SQIVND (reference sequence). Trimming removed 4 bases at V and 3 bases at J, with 10 bases between. A remark on this clone: Its target is unknown.

This clonotype was sampled from an adult in good health. The specimen was peripheral blood, collected on day 0 of AZD1222 vaccination. J is TRBJ2-6 and V is TRBV19; D not resolved. The CDR3 DNA is TGTGCCAGTAGTACCTCCCTCGATGGGGCCAACGTCCTGACTTTC. It is translated as CASSTSLDGANVLTF.